Reported below is one T cell receptor (beta chain). Its antigen remains unknown. The CDR3 is 13 residues long. With 5 bases clipped from V and 4 bases from J, the junction kept 3 bases outside the gene matches. The germline V gene encodes CDR1 SGHTA and CDR2 FQGNSA. Sequenced by immunoSEQ multiplex PCR; TCRdb stores in-frame clones only, minus some. Of roughly 150,000 clones listed, roughly nine tenths are singletons. This sample stems from a study of T cell responses to AZD1222 COVID-19 vaccine. Study-wide results and limits: Variant regions that are unmutated are reportedly the target of nearly half of spike-specific TCRs.

This clonotype was sampled from an adult in good health. This material consisted of peripheral blood, taken on day 0 of AZD1222 vaccination. The chain couples TRBV7-2 to TRBJ1-1, with 8 bases fitting TRBD1. The CDR3 region is CASSVTGGTEAFF. The CDR3 DNA sequence: TGTGCCAGCAGCGTAACAGGGGGCACTGAAGCTTTCTTT.